One TCR beta chain is described in this entry. Enrollment of patients from Seattle took place during active infection, with longitudinal follow-up. This entry belongs to a study of blood T cell repertoires in COVID-19. Study-level background: PBMCs, B-cell-depleted T cells, or T cells were the source of the cDNA or gDNA that made up the material.

Original processing notes: Estimation of nucleated cell counts relied on the amplification of reference gene primers. Profiling relied on immunoSEQ multiplex PCR, and the TCRdb table lists in-frame clones only, not all of them. From that table come the V and J calls and clone size; the DNA was used to work out D and trimming. The top ten hold 6.5% to 9% of the sample, which has 260,000 or so clones, roughly 79% seen once. Germline V gene lookup returns CDR1 SGHTA and CDR2 FQGNSA. V lost 4 bases, J lost 0 bases, and 9 bases lay in between. CDR3 length equals 14 residues. Sequenced: peripheral blood. V gene TRBV7-2 combines with J gene TRBJ1-2; possibly TRBD1 for D (6 bases). This receptor was taken from a woman older than 75 with COVID-19, enrolled during active disease. The CDR3 spells CASSSQGPNYGYTF. The CDR3 DNA sequence: TGTGCCAGCAGCTCGCAGGGGCCTAACTATGGCTACACCTTC.